Sequencing of this T cell receptor (beta chain) was carried out in a study of shared clonotypes between healthy human individuals. Study information: Donors, aged 18 to 49, were a couple of women and three men. Overall study findings and caveats: Clonotype sharing among donors, it was expected, would be affected by sequencing depth. Sampling included only blood; tissue repertoires likely differ.

The CDR3 is 18 residues long. V lost 2 bases, J lost 3 bases, and 4 bases stayed unmatched. Deep-level assay runs were performed. Sequenced by immunoSEQ multiplex PCR; TCRdb stores in-frame clones only, minus some. The table has about 490,000 clones, less than 80% seen once; the top ten hold around 13%. Concerning this clone itself: What it recognizes is unknown.

The sample taken for sequencing was PBMCs. The V call is TRBV23-1, the J call TRBJ2-2; 15 bases fit TRBD2. TRBV23-1 has ORF status, its function being uncertain. The TCR comes from a middle-aged woman in good health. Some clones in this sample may be carry-over from other donors' samples. In nucleotides, the CDR3 is TGCGCCAGCAGTCAACGGACTAGCGGGAGGGTAGACACCGGGGAGCTGTTTTTT. It codes for CASSQRTSGRVDTGELFF.